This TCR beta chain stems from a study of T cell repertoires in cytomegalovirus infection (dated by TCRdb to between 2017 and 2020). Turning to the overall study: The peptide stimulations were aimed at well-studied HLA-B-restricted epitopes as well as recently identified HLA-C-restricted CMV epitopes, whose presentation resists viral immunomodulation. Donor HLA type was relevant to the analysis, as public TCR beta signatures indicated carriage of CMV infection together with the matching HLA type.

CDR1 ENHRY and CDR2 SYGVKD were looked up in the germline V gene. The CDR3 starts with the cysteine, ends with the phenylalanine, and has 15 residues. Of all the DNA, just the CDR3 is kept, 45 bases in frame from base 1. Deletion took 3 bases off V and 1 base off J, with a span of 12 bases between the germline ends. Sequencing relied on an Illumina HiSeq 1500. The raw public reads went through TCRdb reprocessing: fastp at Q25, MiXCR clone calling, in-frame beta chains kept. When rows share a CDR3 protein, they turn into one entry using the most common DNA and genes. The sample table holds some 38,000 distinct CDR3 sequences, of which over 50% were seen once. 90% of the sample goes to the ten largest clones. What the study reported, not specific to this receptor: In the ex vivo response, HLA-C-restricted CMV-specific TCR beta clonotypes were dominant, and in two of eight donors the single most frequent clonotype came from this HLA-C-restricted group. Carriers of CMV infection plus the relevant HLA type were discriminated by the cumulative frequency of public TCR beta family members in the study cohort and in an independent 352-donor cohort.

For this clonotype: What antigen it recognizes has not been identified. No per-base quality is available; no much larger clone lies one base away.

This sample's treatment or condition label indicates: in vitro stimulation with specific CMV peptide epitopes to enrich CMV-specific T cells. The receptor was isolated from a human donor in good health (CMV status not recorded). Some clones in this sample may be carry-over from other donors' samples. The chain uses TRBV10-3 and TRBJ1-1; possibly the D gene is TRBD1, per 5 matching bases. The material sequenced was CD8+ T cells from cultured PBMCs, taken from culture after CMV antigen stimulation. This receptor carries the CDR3 CAISERDGSNTEAFF. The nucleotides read TGTGCCATCAGTGAAAGGGACGGGTCGAACACTGAAGCTTTCTTT.